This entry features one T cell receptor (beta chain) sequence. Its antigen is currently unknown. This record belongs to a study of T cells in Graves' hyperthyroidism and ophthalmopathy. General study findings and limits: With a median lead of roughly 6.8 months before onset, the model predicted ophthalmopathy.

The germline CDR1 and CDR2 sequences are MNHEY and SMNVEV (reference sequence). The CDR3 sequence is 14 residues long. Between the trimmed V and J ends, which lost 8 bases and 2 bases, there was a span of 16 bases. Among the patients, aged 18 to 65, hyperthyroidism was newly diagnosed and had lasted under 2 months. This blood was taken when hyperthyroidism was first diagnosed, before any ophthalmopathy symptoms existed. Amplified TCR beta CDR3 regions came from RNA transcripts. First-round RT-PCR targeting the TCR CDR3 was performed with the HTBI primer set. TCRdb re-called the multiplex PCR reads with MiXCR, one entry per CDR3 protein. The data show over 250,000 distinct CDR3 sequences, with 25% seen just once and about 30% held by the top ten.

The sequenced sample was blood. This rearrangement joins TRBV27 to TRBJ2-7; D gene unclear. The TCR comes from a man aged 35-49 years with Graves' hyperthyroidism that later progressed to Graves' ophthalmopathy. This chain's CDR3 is CASLTFAPTYEQYF. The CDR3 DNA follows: TGTGCCAGCCTAACCTTCGCCCCTACCTACGAGCAGTACTTC.